What follows describes a single T cell receptor beta chain. This clonotype was seen many times. There is no known antigen for this receptor. Base quality data are lacking; no much larger clone is found one base away. The sample comes from a study of response to subunit inactivated influenza vaccine (dated by TCRdb to the late 2010s). Background for the entire study: Deep quantitative profiling of the T cell receptor repertoire was used in the study to follow responses to a trivalent subunit inactivated influenza vaccine.

Between the V and J ends, shortened by 1 base and 13 bases respectively, the junction contains 16 bases. For CDR1 and CDR2, the germline V gene (reference sequence) lists DFQATT and SNEGSKA. The CDR3 contains 12 residues, cysteine and phenylalanine counted. Solely the CDR3 DNA is kept, with 36 bases framed from the first base. The full study reports these points: It was suggested by the authors that each seasonal influenza vaccination may recruit only a limited number of new T cells.

The library was obtained by RT-PCR. Sequencing instrument: Illumina HiSeq 2500. TCRdb took the public reads, trimmed them with fastp at Q25, ran MiXCR for clone calling and kept in-frame beta chains. Rows are combined by CDR3 protein, so each entry shows the most common genes and DNA. This sample is represented by hundreds of thousands of distinct CDR3 sequences; around 22% of them were singletons. Over 9% of the sample belongs to the ten largest clones. This specimen consisted of PBMCs from blood, obtained less than 22 months after vaccination. The sequence links TRBV20-1 to TRBJ2-5, and possibly TRBD1, on 6 matching bases. This receptor was obtained from a man in his fifties or sixties who received an inactivated influenza vaccine. Donor details come from another sample of the same person, matched by shared clones. Here is the DNA: TGCAGTGCTAGAGCATCACAGGGACACTGGTACTTC. This encodes CSARASQGHWYF.